These 6 T cell receptor beta chains were all obtained from the same sample, sequenced in a study of blood T cell repertoires in COVID-19. Generated by immunoSEQ multiplex PCR, the TCRdb table keeps only in-frame clones and is missing some. The sample shows 100,000 to 150,000 clones, about four fifths of them seen only once. Sequencing was carried out using PBMCs or T cells enriched from blood (not recorded which). These receptors were collected from a young woman who had recovered from COVID-19.

This chain links TRBV7-9 with TRBJ2-2, with 9 nucleotides matching TRBD1. The J segment lost 3 bases and the V segment lost 5 bases, leaving 7 bases of the junction unmatched. The CDR3 totals 16 residues. Germline CDR1 reads SEHNR; CDR2 reads FQNEAQ (reference sequence). CDR3 loop: CASSVGTGFYTGELFF. The DNA for the CDR3 is TGTGCCAGCAGCGTCGGGACAGGGTTTTACACCGGGGAGCTGTTTTTT.

The chain is built from TRBV7-2 and TRBJ2-1; possibly TRBD2 for D (6 bases). From germline, CDR1 is SGHTA and CDR2 FQGNSA. Deletions cut 3 bases from V and 9 bases from J, with 21 bases between. CDR3 length: 16 residues. The CDR3 DNA reads TGTGCCAGCAGCTTCCTAGCTGAGGGACCCGGGGGTGAGCAGTTCTTC. Its translation is CASSFLAEGPGGEQFF.

The chain has TRBV4-1 and TRBJ1-4; D is ambiguous. The ends were cut back, 1 base at V and 8 bases at J, with 14 bases in the middle. Germline loops: CDR1 MGHRA, CDR2 YSYEKL. This CDR3 is built from 15 residues. The DNA of the CDR3 is TGCGCCAGCAGCCAAGTTTCGGGGTTTGGGGAAAAACTGTTTTTT. Protein: CASSQVSGFGEKLFF.

The rearrangement links TRBV7-2 to TRBJ2-1, with 7 nucleotides matching TRBD2. The V gene's germline CDR1 is SGHTA and CDR2 FQGNSA. V lost 3 bases, J lost 3 bases, and 8 bases stayed unmatched. This CDR3 has 16 amino acids. The CDR3 loop is CASSLRQRDYYNEQFF. The CDR3 DNA reads as TGTGCCAGCAGCTTGCGCCAGCGGGATTACTACAATGAGCAGTTCTTC. Together with reference TRBV7-2 and TRBJ2-1, the CDR3 gives the full variable domain: GAGVSQSPSNKVTEKGKDVELRCDPISGHTALYWYRQSLGQGLEFLIYFQGNSAPDKSGLPSDRFSAERTGGSVSTLTIQRTQQEDSAVYLCASSLRQRDYYNEQFFGPGTRLTVL.

The chain is built from TRBV7-2 and TRBJ2-7, with D possibly TRBD2 on 6 matching bases. This CDR3 spans 14 amino acids. Germline CDR1 and CDR2: SGHTA and FQGNSA. V was trimmed by 5 bases and J by 2 bases, leaving 13 bases between them. Here the CDR3 DNA reads TGTGCCAGCAGCCAGACTAGTGGTCCCTACGAGCAGTACTTC. This translates into CASSQTSGPYEQYF.

Only one count was recorded for this clone. The genes are TRBV4-3 and TRBJ2-3; 11 bases match TRBD2. Germline V gene sequence: CDR1 LGHNA, CDR2 YSLEER. The CDR3 extends over 16 amino acids. Trimming cost V 0 bases and J 6 bases; bases outside gene matches: 5. CDR3 nucleotide sequence: TGCGCCAGCAGCCAAGATGTTAGCGGGAGGGGGGATACGCAGTATTTT. Translation: CASSQDVSGRGDTQYF.